One sample yielded the 21 T cell receptor beta chains listed below, sequenced in a study of CD8+ T cells in alopecia areata. RNA was extracted and reverse transcribed into cDNA as the sequencing template. Measured with immunoSEQ multiplex PCR; TCRdb has only the in-frame clones, and not every one. In the table there are 110,000 or so clones, 55% to 60% of which are singletons. As to treatment: oral pan-JAK inhibitor, 5-10 mg twice daily. The sample in question was CD4+ T cells sorted from blood, obtained at week 24, from a patient treated with tofacitinib. The receptors were sampled from a human donor with alopecia areata.

At least ten counts were recorded for this clone. The chain couples TRBV5-4 to TRBJ2-3, with D possibly TRBD1 on 6 matching bases. Looked up from germline, CDR1 is SGHNT and CDR2 is YYREEE (reference sequence). The CDR3 has 13 residues. The V gene lost 10 bases and the J gene lost 2 bases, with 14 bases spanning the gap. The CDR3 bases are TGTGCCGAAAGTACAGGGATCACAGATACGCAGTATTTT. As protein: CAESTGITDTQYF.

This chain connects TRBV30 to TRBJ2-7; tentatively, D is TRBD2 (5 bases). This CDR3 has 11 residues. Germline CDR1 and CDR2: GTSNPN and SVGIG (reference sequence). Trimming removed 7 bases from V and 6 bases from J, with 13 bases in between. The CDR3 DNA reads TGTGCCTCGGCGGGCCCCCGCGAGCAGTACTTC. Its protein product is CASAGPREQYF.

The chain joins TRBV7-9 to TRBJ1-2, with D perhaps matching TRBD1 (6 bases). Trimming took off 0 bases at V and 0 bases at J, with 14 bases between the two ends. The CDR3 spans 17 residues. Germline V gene data show CDR1 as SEHNR and CDR2 as FQNEAQ (reference sequence). The chain's CDR3 is CASSLAAGALANYGYTF. CDR3 bases: TGTGCCAGCAGCTTAGCAGCAGGGGCTTTAGCTAACTATGGCTACACCTTC. Complete variable domain (other parts from reference TRBV7-9 and TRBJ1-2): DTGVSQNPRHKITKRGQNVTFRCDPISEHNRLYWYRQTLGQGPEFLTYFQNEAQLEKSRLLSDRFSAERPKGSFSTLEIQRTEQGDSAMYLCASSLAAGALANYGYTFGSGTRLTVV.

CDR3 loop: CSVGTASTGELFF. CDR3 DNA sequence: TGCAGCGTTGGTACAGCGTCGACCGGGGAGCTGTTTTTT. The chain carries TRBV29-1 and TRBJ2-2; no clear D gene. CDR3 size: 13 residues. From germline, CDR1 is SQVTM and CDR2 ANQGSEA. V was pared by 4 bases and J by 5 bases, with 11 bases between.

This clone came up a few times. The V call is TRBV7-2, the J call TRBJ2-2; weak D call: TRBD2 (5 bases). Germline V gives CDR1 SGHTA, CDR2 FQGNSA. The V gene lost 5 bases and the J gene lost 8 bases, with 12 bases spanning the gap. This CDR3 region has 13 residues. CDR3 region: CASSPGGPGELFF. DNA for the CDR3: TGTGCCAGCAGCCCCGGAGGACCAGGGGAGCTGTTTTTT. The entire variable domain, with the rest obtained from reference TRBV7-2 and TRBJ2-2, is as follows: GAGVSQSPSNKVTEKGKDVELRCDPISGHTALYWYRQSLGQGLEFLIYFQGNSAPDKSGLPSDRFSAERTGGSVSTLTIQRTQQEDSAVYLCASSPGGPGELFFGEGSRLTVL.

The J gene is TRBJ1-2, the V gene TRBV4-2; D unclear. Trimming pared 4 bases from V and 8 bases from J, leaving 14 bases between. The CDR3 is 13 amino acids. Per the germline V gene, CDR1 is LGHNA and CDR2 is YNFKEQ. The CDR3 reads CASSLPGENGYTF. The CDR3 region has the DNA TGTGCCAGCAGCCTACCCGGAGAGAACGGCTACACCTTC.

The sample holds a few counts of this clone. The chain is built from TRBV6-5 and TRBJ1-2; D unclear. The V and J ends lost 7 bases and 7 bases respectively, with 16 bases between them. Per germline, CDR1 MNHEY and CDR2 SVGAGI. This CDR3 contains 13 residues. The CDR3 sequence is CASNSLGRVGYTF. The CDR3 coding sequence is TGTGCCAGCAATTCCTTAGGTCGAGTTGGCTACACCTTC.

The CDR3 bases are TGTGCCAGCAGCGTATCGACGCATCAGGGACTGTTTTTT. It codes for CASSVSTHQGLFF. The V call is TRBV7-2, the J call TRBJ1-4; D may be TRBD1 (5 bases). The germline CDR1 and CDR2 sequences are SGHTA and FQGNSA. The CDR3 has 13 residues. The V gene lost 5 bases and the J gene lost 13 bases, with 17 bases spanning the gap.

In DNA form, the CDR3 reads TGCAGCGTCCGAGACAGCATCGGGCCCCAGCATTTT. Translating gives CSVRDSIGPQHF. The chain has TRBV29-1 and TRBJ1-5; TRBD1 is a possible D gene (5 bases). Trimming left V 6 bases short and J 9 bases short, with 15 bases between. Germline lookup yields CDR1 SQVTM and CDR2 ANQGSEA. The CDR3 is 12 amino acids.

The chain is built from TRBV27 and TRBJ1-6, with 7 bases that match TRBD1. The CDR3 contains 15 residues. Per the germline V gene, CDR1 is MNHEY and CDR2 is SMNVEV (reference sequence). Germline trimming cut 5 bases from V and 6 bases from J; bases unmatched to any gene: 7. The CDR3 region has the DNA TGTGCCAGCAGTACAGACAGGGCGGGTAATTCACCCCTCCACTTT. It yields the protein CASSTDRAGNSPLHF.

The CDR3 reads CASSLDRGYGYTF. The CDR3, as DNA: TGTGCCAGCAGCTTAGACAGGGGTTATGGCTACACCTTC. The chain uses TRBV7-2 and TRBJ1-2; TRBD1 matches at 7 bases. This CDR3 is 13 amino acids long. From germline, CDR1 is SGHTA and CDR2 FQGNSA. V lost 1 base, J lost 5 bases, and 1 base stayed unmatched.

This chain connects TRBV6-5 to TRBJ1-1; maybe TRBD1 (6 bases). Trimming took off 8 bases at V and 5 bases at J, with 18 bases between the two ends. Germline-derived CDR1 and CDR2 are MNHEY and SVGAGI. The CDR3 runs 14 residues. CDR3 nucleotides: TGTGCCAGCCTTGAGGACAGACTGGGAACTGAAGCTTTCTTT. Residues: CASLEDRLGTEAFF.

The V and J genes are TRBV9 and TRBJ1-2; D is undetermined. CDR1 is SGDLS and CDR2 is YYNGEE in the germline V gene. The V end was cut by 0 bases, the J end by 0 bases, with 6 bases between. This CDR3 contains 14 residues. The CDR3, as DNA: TGTGCCAGCAGCGTAGAATCAGCTAACTATGGCTACACCTTC. This encodes CASSVESANYGYTF.

The chain has TRBV7-2 and TRBJ2-5; D is unclear. CDR3 length: 14 residues. CDR1 and CDR2 (germline): SGHTA, FQGNSA. Deletions cut 0 bases from V and 2 bases from J, with 7 bases between. In nucleotides, the CDR3 is TGTGCCAGCAGCTTAGCTGGTCATCAAGAGACCCAGTACTTC. It yields the protein CASSLAGHQETQYF.

This clone turned up a few times. The junction departs from germline at one end; a sequencing error may be responsible. The chain has TRBV5-1 and TRBJ2-5, with 7 nucleotides matching TRBD1. The CDR3 runs 15 residues. Germline CDR1 is SGHRS and CDR2 is YFSETQ. The CDR3 loop reads CASTLAGTAQETQYF. CDR3 sequence (DNA): TGCGCCAGCACCTTGGCCGGGACAGCCCAAGAGACCCAGTACTTC.

This rearrangement joins TRBV29-1 to TRBJ2-1; possible D gene TRBD1, 5 bases. The CDR3 contains 13 residues. The V end lost 2 bases, the J end lost 1 base, and 6 bases lay between the germline ends. CDR1 is SQVTM and CDR2 is ANQGSEA in the germline V gene. CDR3 sequence: CSVERQSYNEQFF. The DNA for the CDR3 is TGCAGCGTTGAAAGACAGTCCTACAATGAGCAGTTCTTC.

This sequence joins TRBV4-2 and TRBJ2-7; D remains unclear. Germline values: CDR1 LGHNA, CDR2 YNFKEQ. V lost 1 base, J lost 7 bases, and 8 bases lay in between. This CDR3 has 12 residues. The CDR3 here is CASSQVSREQYF. As DNA, the CDR3 is TGTGCCAGCAGCCAAGTATCAAGGGAGCAGTACTTC.

In this sample, this clone turned up once. The V and J genes are TRBV7-9 and TRBJ2-1; possible D gene TRBD2, 6 bases. V was cut by 5 bases and J by 10 bases, with 18 bases left in between. The CDR3 has 14 amino acids. Germline CDR1 is SEHNR and CDR2 is FQNEAQ (reference sequence). Written as DNA, the CDR3 is TGTGCCAGCAGCCTAACTGGAGGGGCAGGCGAGCAGTTCTTC. Translation gives CASSLTGGAGEQFF.

Turning to this clone: The junction departs from the called germline gene at one end, perhaps through a read error. The chain recombines TRBV7-7 with TRBJ2-3; TRBD2 matches at 7 bases. The CDR3 loop spans 13 amino acids. Germline V CDR1 and CDR2: SSHAT, FNYEAQ (reference sequence). For the CDR3, the DNA is TGTGCTAGCAGCCTAGCGGTTGGGGATACGCAGTATTTT. Its protein product is CASSLAVGDTQYF.

The chain joins TRBV14 to TRBJ1-2, with 9 nucleotides matching TRBD1. Trimming removed 4 bases from V and 4 bases from J; junction bases left unmatched: 7. The CDR3 is made up of 15 amino acids. The germline V gene encodes CDR1 SGHDN and CDR2 FVKESK. CDR3 sequence (DNA): TGTGCCAGCAGCCCGGGACAGGGAAGGGTCTATGGCTACACCTTC. The encoded protein is CASSPGQGRVYGYTF. The whole variable domain, filled in from reference TRBV14 and TRBJ1-2, reads EAGVTQFPSHSVIEKGQTVTLRCDPISGHDNLYWYRRVMGKEIKFLLHFVKESKQDESGMPNNRFLAERTGGTYSTLKVQPAELEDSGVYFCASSPGQGRVYGYTFGSGTRLTVV.

This clone showed up just a few times. The CDR3 is CAWSSDRDETQYF. CDR3 bases: TGTGCCTGGAGCAGTGACAGGGACGAGACCCAGTACTTC. This chain uses TRBV30 with TRBJ2-5, with 7 bases identical to TRBD1. The length of the CDR3 is 13 residues. The trim removed 3 bases at V and 5 bases at J, leaving 6 bases unmatched. CDR1 is GTSNPN and CDR2 is SVGIG in the germline V gene (reference sequence).